This section outlines one TCR beta chain sequence together with its context. As processed by the authors: Estimation of nucleated cell counts relied on the amplification of reference gene primers. This table comes from immunoSEQ multiplex PCR, and its TCRdb copy is limited to in-frame clones, with some not included. The D gene and trimming were derived from the DNA, and the V and J assignments and clone size from that table. Altogether tens of thousands of clones are present, roughly 85% being singletons, with the ten largest covering under 55%. The CDR3 runs 16 residues. The J segment lost 8 bases and the V segment lost 6 bases, leaving 12 bases of the junction unmatched. Germline loops: CDR1 KGHDR, CDR2 SFDVKD. The source of the sample is a study of blood T cell repertoires in COVID-19. On the study more broadly: Material from acute and convalescent COVID-19 was sourced from the United States, Italy and Spain.

Sequencing input: peripheral blood. The clonotype was recovered from a human donor in a cohort sampled during active COVID-19. J is TRBJ2-1 and V is TRBV24-1, with 10 bases that match TRBD2. The CDR3 nucleotides are TGTGCCACCAGTACCCCCGGGACTAGCGCTTGGCATGAGCAGTTCTTC. This gives the protein CATSTPGTSAWHEQFF.